A selection of T cell receptor beta chains follows, all from one sample in a study of blood T cells in healthy people across ages. TCRdb re-analysed the 5' RACE reads in MiXCR, keeping a single row per CDR3 protein. The data show 800,000 to 950,000 distinct CDR3 sequences, almost 30% seen once. The same specimen was also included in a second study, on T cells of mothers and their children.

The specimen sequenced was blood. The source of these receptors is a woman aged 40 to 50 in good health. Each CDR3 is given with its conserved first and last residue. D genes are given only for firm matches. Size is stated for part of the rows, as once, few or many counts, or as a class when the clone is expanded.

>TRBJ2-2|-|TRBV20-1|-
CSATGGGVEELFF
TGCAGTGCTACGGGGGGCGGGGTTGAGGAGCTGTTTTTT
>TRBJ2-1|-|TRBV5-1|-
CASSVQAQGYNEQFF
TGCGCCAGCAGCGTCCAGGCTCAGGGGTACAATGAGCAGTTCTTC
>TRBJ2-1|few|TRBV18|-
CASSQISGVALYNEQFF
TGTGCCAGCTCACAGATTTCAGGGGTCGCCCTCTACAATGAGCAGTTCTTC
>TRBJ2-1|-|TRBV4-3|-
CASSQDRGGFYNEQFF
TGCGCCAGCAGCCAAGATCGCGGGGGCTTTTACAATGAGCAGTTCTTC
>TRBJ2-5|-|TRBV27|-
CASSLGLRTQETQYF
TGTGCCAGCAGTTTAGGTCTGCGGACCCAAGAGACCCAGTACTTC
>TRBJ2-1|-|TRBV7-2|TRBD1
CASGTRDRAFNEQFF
TGTGCCAGCGGTACACGGGACAGGGCTTTCAATGAGCAGTTCTTC
>TRBJ2-7|few|TRBV25-1|-
CASSELFHEQYF
TGTGCCAGCAGTGAACTCTTCCACGAGCAGTACTTC
>TRBJ1-6|-|TRBV25-1|-
CASRLGGDNSPLHF
TGTGCCAGCAGGTTAGGGGGAGATAATTCACCCCTCCACTTT
>TRBJ1-2|few|TRBV29-1|-
CSVGFLQKDYGYTF
TGCAGCGTCGGATTCCTACAGAAAGACTATGGCTACACCTTC
>TRBJ1-2|few|TRBV2|TRBD1
CASRRQGENGYTF
TGTGCCAGCAGGAGACAGGGGGAAAATGGCTACACCTTC
>TRBJ2-7|few|TRBV7-2|TRBD1
CASRGTGDLGSYEQYF
TGTGCCAGCAGGGGGACAGGGGATTTGGGCTCCTACGAGCAGTACTTC
>TRBJ1-6|few|TRBV7-3|-
CASSLGYNSPLHF
TGTGCCAGCAGCTTAGGGTATAATTCACCCCTCCACTTT
>TRBJ1-1|few|TRBV4-3|-
CASSQFTGPLNTEAFF
TGCGCCAGCAGCCAGTTTACAGGGCCCCTGAACACTGAAGCTTTCTTT
>TRBJ2-6|-|TRBV12-3/TRBV12-4|-
CASRRSVSGANVLTF
TGTGCCAGCAGGCGGTCAGTCTCTGGGGCCAACGTCCTGACTTTC
>TRBJ2-5|many|TRBV10-3|-
CAISDQVETQYF
TGTGCCATCAGTGATCAGGTAGAGACCCAGTACTTC
>TRBJ2-6|-|TRBV4-3|TRBD1
CASSQDYDRDGANVLTF
TGCGCCAGCAGCCAAGATTACGACAGGGATGGGGCCAACGTCCTGACTTTC
>TRBJ1-1|-|TRBV14|-
CASSQVTVEGTEAFF
TGTGCCAGCAGCCAAGTAACCGTTGAGGGAACTGAAGCTTTCTTT
>TRBJ2-1|-|TRBV11-2|-
CVSSPQGGADGNEQFF
TGTGTCAGCAGCCCGCAGGGCGGAGCCGACGGCAATGAGCAGTTCTTC
>TRBJ2-7|many|TRBV28|-
CASSIPMLVEQYF
TGTGCCAGCAGTATCCCTATGTTGGTCGAGCAGTACTTC
>TRBJ1-1|-|TRBV15|TRBD1
CATSRGQGGTEAFF
TGTGCCACCAGCAGAGGACAGGGGGGCACTGAAGCTTTCTTT
>TRBJ1-1|-|TRBV5-6|-
CASNRRGVYTEAFF
TGTGCCAGCAACAGAAGGGGAGTCTACACTGAAGCTTTCTTT
>TRBJ2-7|-|TRBV30|TRBD1
CAWGQGPFYEQYF
TGTGCCTGGGGACAGGGTCCATTCTACGAGCAGTACTTC
>TRBJ2-1|many|TRBV20-1|-
CSARDGRNEQFF
TGCAGTGCTAGAGATGGGAGGAATGAGCAGTTCTTC
>TRBJ2-5|-|TRBV4-2|TRBD2
CASSQEPSGVIMEQYF
TGTGCCAGCAGCCAAGAGCCTAGCGGGGTGATTATGGAGCAGTACTTC
>TRBJ2-5|-|TRBV12-2|-
CASRLTSRQETQYF
TGTGCAAGTCGCTTAACTAGCAGACAAGAGACCCAGTACTTC
>TRBJ2-7|few|TRBV20-1|TRBD2
CSAGASAGGTYEQYF
TGCAGTGCAGGCGCCTCTGCGGGGGGCACCTACGAGCAGTACTTC
>TRBJ1-5|many|TRBV29-1|-
CSVADAANANQPQHF
TGCAGCGTAGCTGACGCGGCCAACGCTAATCAGCCCCAGCATTTT
>TRBJ2-4|-|TRBV11-3|TRBD1
CASSPSGTGAREQYF
TGTGCCAGCAGCCCTTCCGGGACAGGGGCGAGGGAGCAGTACTTC
>TRBJ2-5|-|TRBV11-2|TRBD2
CASSRGLAGARELYF
TGTGCCAGCAGCCGAGGACTAGCGGGGGCCCGAGAGCTGTACTTC